The TCR beta chain described here comes from a study of shared clonotypes between healthy human individuals (dated by TCRdb to 2018 to 2020). For context, the study as a whole: The cohort included three men and two women between 18 and 49 years of age. Blood TCR repertoires of 5 or 6 healthy adults were deeply sequenced to estimate repertoire size and the extent of clonotype sharing between individuals. Libraries were prepared and TCR repertoires were sequenced by different laboratories using diverse techniques, in order to increase sequencing depth and limit assay-specific biases. Between about 0.8 and 9 billion PBMCs per donor were obtained by leukapheresis. Study-wide findings and limitations: Pairwise subsampling led to the expectation that sequencing depth would affect the degree of clonotype sharing among donors. Sampling was limited to blood, and TCR repertoires in tissue likely differ from TCR repertoires in blood. Because the study included a small number of donors, the genetic and exposure-history diversity represented was limited.

The germline V gene (reference sequence) specifies SEHNR as CDR1 and FQNEAQ as CDR2. The CDR3, cysteine through phenylalanine, is 14 amino acids long. Only the CDR3 DNA stays, 42 bases, in frame from base 1. The germline ends are 15 bases apart after V is trimmed by 4 bases and J by 5 bases. A word on this clone: The specificity of this receptor is unknown. No base qualities exist here, and no much larger clone lies one base off it.

Using the deep immunoSEQ assay, multiplex PCR amplified TCR CDR3 regions from genomic DNA. Genomic DNA extracted from each cell subset was distributed evenly over all wells of several immunoSEQ 96-well plates, and each plate served as one replicate. Each replicate PCR for unsorted PBMC received 300 to 350 ng genomic DNA, equal to about 30,000 T cell genomes. Ten immunoSEQ deep assay plates were used to sequence the unsorted PBMC genomic DNA. Purified libraries were measured with a Qubit 3.0 fluorometer, size-checked on a Bioanalyzer 2100, and measured again with the KAPA Library Quantification kit. Every immunoSEQ 96-well plate was sequenced on a dedicated single-read 150-cycle Illumina NextSeq 550 flow cell. In the original analysis: Because only junctional sequences without quality scores were contained in the immunoSEQ output, filtering matching that applied to full-length reads could not be performed. Sequences were annotated with PyIR, a Python wrapper for IgBLAST v1.9, using IMGT germline references to assign V/J genes and CDR3. Reads with weak V/J assignments (E-value above 1e-6), missing CDR3, stop codons, out-of-frame junctions, or ambiguous translated residues were removed. A V3J clonotype was defined by an identical inferred V gene, J gene, and CDR3 amino acid sequence. To compute the percentage overlap between repertoires, the number of shared unique clonotypes was divided by the size of the smaller repertoire. Three approaches were used to assess repertoire richness: RTK rarefaction, the Chao1 estimator, and Recon v2.1 estimates of unobserved clonotypes. What TCRdb holds here is the immuneACCESS table cut down to in-frame rearrangements. Part of the clones is not present; checked against another copy, under half of the missing clones reflect an unresolved V gene, and the others are unexplained. The D gene and trimming were derived from the DNA, and the V and J assignments and clone size from that table. This sample comprises about half a million clones, 79% of them detected only once. In total, the top ten clones hold about an eighth of the sample.

Healthy HIV-negative adults with no recently reported acute infections or vaccinations were included as donors. Only Caucasian adults living in Nashville, Tennessee, USA were represented among the donors. For unsorted samples, 90 million to 95 million PBMCs were counted, and genomic DNA was extracted using the QIAamp DNA Blood Mini kit. Blood was obtained by leukapheresis, after which PBMCs were separated by Ficoll-Histopaque density gradient centrifugation and cryopreserved in liquid nitrogen vapor phase. Input material: PBMCs. The source of this sequence is a woman aged 40 to 50 in good health. Some clones in this sample may be carry-over from other donors' samples. This receptor chain uses TRBV7-9 and TRBJ2-7, with the D assignment possibly TRBD1 or TRBD2, given 7 matching bases for each. The nucleotides read TGTGCCAGCAGCTGGAGGGGGCTAGCGGACGAGCAGTACTTC. This sequence encodes CASSWRGLADEQYF.